This TCR beta chain was profiled in a study of identical twins. TCRdb reanalysed the 5' RACE reads using MiXCR and keeps one entry per CDR3 protein. The sample lists about 890,000 distinct CDR3 sequences, 12% occurring once. This CDR3 has 17 residues. Trimming cost V 4 bases and J 3 bases, with 22 bases left between them. The germline gives CDR1 MNHEY, CDR2 SMNVEV (reference sequence). These data were also filed under a second study, of yellow fever vaccine responses in identical twins.

Material for sequencing was PBMCs. The receptor's source is a young woman in good health. The genes are TRBV27 and TRBJ2-7; D tentatively reads TRBD1 or TRBD2 (5 bases each). CDR3 DNA sequence: TGTGCCAGCAGTTCACCTAACCTCGGGACCGATCTCTACGAGCAGTACTTC. Protein product: CASSSPNLGTDLYEQYF.